These T cell receptor beta chains were read from a single sample in a study of Graves' ophthalmopathy and Graves' hyperthyroidism. TCRdb re-analysed the multiplex PCR reads in MiXCR, keeping a single row per CDR3 protein. Of about 220,000 distinct CDR3 sequences detected, 20% to 25% appear once; the ten largest clones hold roughly 42%. Source material: peripheral blood. These receptor sequences come from a woman between 50 and 59 years old with Graves' ophthalmopathy. CDR3s include the opening cysteine and the closing phenylalanine or tryptophan. A D gene is named only where the DNA matches it firmly. Clone size is given for some rows only: seen once, a few or many times, or a class if the clone is expanded.

j_call clone_size v_call cdr3_length d_call cdr3_aa cdr3_nt
TRBJ1-1 many TRBV7-9 14 - CASSLSNPDTEAFF TGTGCCAGCAGCCTCAGTAACCCGGACACTGAAGCTTTCTTT
TRBJ2-5 many TRBV20-1 14 - CSAPVTGTQETQYF TGCAGTGCACCGGTGACCGGGACCCAAGAGACCCAGTACTTC
TRBJ1-1 many TRBV28 13 - CASSFEGRTEAFF TGTGCCAGCAGTTTTGAAGGAAGGACTGAAGCTTTCTTT
TRBJ2-7 many TRBV28 12 TRBD2 CASSRRTSGSRF TGTGCCAGCAGTCGAAGGACTAGCGGGAGCAGGTTC
TRBJ2-6 - TRBV7-1 22 TRBD2 CASSSRLAGVSPSLSGANVLTF TGTGCCAGCAGCTCACGACTAGCGGGAGTTTCCCCCTCTCTCTCTGGGGCCAACGTCCTGACTTTC
TRBJ2-7 many TRBV10-3 14 - CAISEATGGNEQYF TGTGCCATCAGTGAGGCGACAGGTGGAAACGAGCAGTACTTC
TRBJ2-5 - TRBV7-6 14 - CASSLEAGKETQYF TGTGCCAGCAGCTTAGAGGCAGGGAAAGAGACCCAGTACTTC
TRBJ2-5 - TRBV5-1 14 - CASSLATSQETQYF TGCGCCAGCAGCTTGGCCACTTCTCAAGAGACCCAGTACTTC
TRBJ2-7 many TRBV28 15 - CASSPTFREYFEQYF TGTGCCAGCAGTCCGACCTTCCGGGAGTACTTCGAGCAGTACTTC
TRBJ2-7 - TRBV6-1 14 TRBD2 CASSELAGTYEQYF TGTGCCAGCAGTGAACTAGCGGGCACCTACGAGCAGTACTTC
TRBJ2-7 once TRBV6-2/TRBV6-3 15 - CASSKGSVTGYEQYF TGTGCCAGCAGTAAAGGGAGCGTGACCGGGTACGAGCAGTACTTC
TRBJ1-5 - TRBV12-3/TRBV12-4 14 - CASSLVISNQPQPF TGTGCCAGCAGTCTCGTGATCTCCAATCAGCCCCAGCCTTTT
TRBJ2-7 many TRBV6-8 12 - CATTDTLGEQYF TGTGCCACCACGGACACTTTAGGCGAGCAGTACTTC
TRBJ2-7 - TRBV7-2 13 - CASSLVGYYEQYF TGTGCCAGCAGCTTAGTGGGGTACTACGAGCAGTACTTC
TRBJ2-5 few TRBV18 15 TRBD1 CASSPRGGEQETQYF TGTGCCAGCTCACCACGAGGGGGCGAGCAGGAGACCCAGTACTTC
TRBJ2-7 once TRBV20-1 14 - CSARDPGNPYEQYF TGCAGTGCTAGAGATCCAGGGAACCCCTACGAGCAGTACTTC
TRBJ1-2 many TRBV30 11 - CAWSQNYGYTF TGTGCCTGGAGTCAGAACTATGGCTACACCTTC